This is a list of T cell receptor beta chains from one sample in a study of T cells after yellow fever vaccination. MiXCR, applied by TCRdb to the 5' RACE reads, yields one record per CDR3 protein. The sample has more than 450,000 distinct CDR3 sequences; less than 25% are singletons. The sample was PBMCs, taken 20 to 25 days after the first yellow fever vaccination. These receptors were obtained from a man aged 18 to 30 who received the YFV17D yellow fever vaccine. Each CDR3 is given with its conserved first and last residue.

CDR3	V	J
CASSPRTSEATDTQYF	TRBV4-2	TRBJ2-3
CASRPTMGLAGYQETQYF	TRBV12-3/TRBV12-4	TRBJ2-5
CASSSMRGPPNTEAFF	TRBV11-2	TRBJ1-1
CASGTGISSYNSPLHF	TRBV28	TRBJ1-6
CASSPDRTGVFNEQFF	TRBV18	TRBJ2-1
CASSRADFETNTEAFF	TRBV12-3/TRBV12-4	TRBJ1-1
CASRWGGETQYF	TRBV12-3/TRBV12-4	TRBJ2-5
CASNGGVEQFF	TRBV6-2/TRBV6-3	TRBJ2-1
CASSGTFDSEKLFF	TRBV6-1	TRBJ1-4
CASSQEPIGETLYF	TRBV4-1	TRBJ2-5
CSARVAGGKETQYF	TRBV20-1	TRBJ2-5
CSARDKGRGVGYTF	TRBV20-1	TRBJ1-2
CATGGLAGGFYNEQFF	TRBV6-1	TRBJ2-1
CASRQGPSTEAFF	TRBV7-3	TRBJ1-1
CSVRQVAVSEAFF	TRBV29-1	TRBJ1-1
CASSFDRAGELFF	TRBV27	TRBJ2-2
CASSLGSPSLAKNIQYF	TRBV12-3/TRBV12-4	TRBJ2-4
CASRTGSGGYEQYF	TRBV5-1	TRBJ2-7
CASSFDRGTYNEQFF	TRBV7-3	TRBJ2-1
CASSQDRAGMNTEAFF	TRBV4-2	TRBJ1-1
CASSQDQTPLGNEQFF	TRBV14	TRBJ2-1
CASTTDPTSYNEQFF	TRBV10-3	TRBJ2-1
CASSQDFVREETQYF	TRBV3-1	TRBJ2-5
CASSRGTTLFLYNEQFF	TRBV4-1	TRBJ2-1
CASSLQTVNTEAFF	TRBV5-1	TRBJ1-1
CASRRGNAKNIQYF	TRBV2	TRBJ2-4
CASSASSHGELFF	TRBV9	TRBJ2-2
CASSQDVLTQYF	TRBV14	TRBJ2-5
CSASSAGGSYNEQFF	TRBV20-1	TRBJ2-1